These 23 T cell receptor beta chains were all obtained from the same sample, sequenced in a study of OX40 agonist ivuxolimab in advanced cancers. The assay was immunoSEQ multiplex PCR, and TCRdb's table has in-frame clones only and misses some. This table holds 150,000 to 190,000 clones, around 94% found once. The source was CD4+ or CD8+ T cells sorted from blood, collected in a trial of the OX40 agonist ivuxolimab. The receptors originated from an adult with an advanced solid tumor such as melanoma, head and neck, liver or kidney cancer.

The CDR3 coding sequence is TGTGCCATCAGCGCTGACAGGGGGGTCACCTACGAGCAGTACTTC. Protein sequence: CAISADRGVTYEQYF. The chain joins TRBV10-3 to TRBJ2-7, with TRBD1 matching over 9 bases. With 6 bases clipped from V and 2 bases from J, the junction kept 8 bases outside the gene matches. Germline loops: CDR1 ENHRY, CDR2 SYGVKD. CDR3 length: 15 residues.

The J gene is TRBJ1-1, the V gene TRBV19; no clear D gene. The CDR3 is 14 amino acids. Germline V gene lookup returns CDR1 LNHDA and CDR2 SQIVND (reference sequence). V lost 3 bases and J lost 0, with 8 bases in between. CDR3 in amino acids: CASSIEQLNTEAFF. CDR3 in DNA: TGTGCCAGTAGTATTGAACAATTGAACACTGAAGCTTTCTTT.

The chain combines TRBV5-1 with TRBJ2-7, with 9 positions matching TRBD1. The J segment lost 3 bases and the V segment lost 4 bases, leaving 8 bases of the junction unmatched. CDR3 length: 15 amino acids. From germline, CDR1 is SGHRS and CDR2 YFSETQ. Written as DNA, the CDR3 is TGCGCCAGCAGCGAGGGGACAGGGCCTTTCTACGAGCAGTACTTC. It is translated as CASSEGTGPFYEQYF.

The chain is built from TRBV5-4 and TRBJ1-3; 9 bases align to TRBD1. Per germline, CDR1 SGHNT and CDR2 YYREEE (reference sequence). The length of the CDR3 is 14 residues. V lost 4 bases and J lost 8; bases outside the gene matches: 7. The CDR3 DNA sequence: TGTGCCAGCAGCCCCGGGACAGGGCAACACACCATATATTTT. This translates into CASSPGTGQHTIYF.

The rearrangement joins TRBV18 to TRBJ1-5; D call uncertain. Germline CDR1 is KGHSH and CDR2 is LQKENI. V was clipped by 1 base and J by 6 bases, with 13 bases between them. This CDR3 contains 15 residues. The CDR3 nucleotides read TGTGCCAGCTCACCACGGAAAGGGCCCGGTCAGCCCCAGCATTTT. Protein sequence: CASSPRKGPGQPQHF. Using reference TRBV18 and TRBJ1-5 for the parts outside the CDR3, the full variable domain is NAGVMQNPRHLVRRRGQEARLRCSPMKGHSHVYWYRQLPEEGLKFMVYLQKENIIDESGMPKERFSAEFPKEGPSILRIQQVVRGDSAAYFCASSPRKGPGQPQHFGDGTRLSIL.

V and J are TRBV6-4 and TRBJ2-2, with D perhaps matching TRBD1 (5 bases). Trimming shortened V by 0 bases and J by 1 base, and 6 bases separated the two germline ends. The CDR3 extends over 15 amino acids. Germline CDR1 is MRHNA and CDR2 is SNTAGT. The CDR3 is CASSDSRGNTGELFF. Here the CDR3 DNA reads TGTGCCAGCAGTGACTCAAGGGGGAACACCGGGGAGCTGTTTTTT.

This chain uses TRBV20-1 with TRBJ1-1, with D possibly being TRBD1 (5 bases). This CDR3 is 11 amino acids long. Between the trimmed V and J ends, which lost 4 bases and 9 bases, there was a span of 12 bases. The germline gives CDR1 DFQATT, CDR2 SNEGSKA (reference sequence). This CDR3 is CSAKQGPKAFF. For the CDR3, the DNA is TGCAGTGCTAAGCAGGGTCCCAAAGCTTTCTTT.

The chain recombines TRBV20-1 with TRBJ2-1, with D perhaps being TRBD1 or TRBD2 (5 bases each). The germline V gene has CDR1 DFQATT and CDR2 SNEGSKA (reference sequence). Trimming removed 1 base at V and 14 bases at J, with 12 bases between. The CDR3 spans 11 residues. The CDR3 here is CSARVGRDEFF. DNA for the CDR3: TGCAGTGCTAGAGTGGGCAGGGACGAGTTCTTC.

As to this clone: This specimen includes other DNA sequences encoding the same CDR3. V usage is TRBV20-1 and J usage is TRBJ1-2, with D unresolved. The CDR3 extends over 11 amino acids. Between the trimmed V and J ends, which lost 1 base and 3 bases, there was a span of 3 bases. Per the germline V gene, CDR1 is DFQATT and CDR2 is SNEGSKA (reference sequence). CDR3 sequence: CSARVDYGYTF. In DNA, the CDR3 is TGCAGTGCTAGAGTAGACTATGGCTACACCTTC.

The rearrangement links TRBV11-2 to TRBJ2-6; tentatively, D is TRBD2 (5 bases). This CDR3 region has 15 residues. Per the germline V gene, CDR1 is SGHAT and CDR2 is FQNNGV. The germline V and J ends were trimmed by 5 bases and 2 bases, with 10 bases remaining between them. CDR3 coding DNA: TGTGCCAGCAGCGAGGGTGTCCCTGGGGCCAACGTCCTGACTTTC. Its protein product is CASSEGVPGANVLTF.

In DNA form, the CDR3 reads TGTGCCAGCAGCTTATTTTACGGGGAACTTGAAGCTTTCTTT. This translates into CASSLFYGELEAFF. The chain carries TRBV7-8 and TRBJ1-1; D is unclear. The CDR3 contains 14 residues. V lost 2 bases to trimming and J lost 7 bases, with 14 bases between them. Germline CDR1 and CDR2: SGHVS and FQNEAQ.

CDR3 amino acids: CATSRDLANTEAFF. For the CDR3, the DNA is TGTGCCACCAGCAGAGATTTAGCGAACACTGAAGCTTTCTTT. The rearrangement joins TRBV15 to TRBJ1-1; D call uncertain. Germline lookup yields CDR1 LNHNV and CDR2 YYDKDF (reference sequence). V gave up 0 bases and J gave up 1 base, with 6 bases separating them. The CDR3 sequence is 14 residues long.

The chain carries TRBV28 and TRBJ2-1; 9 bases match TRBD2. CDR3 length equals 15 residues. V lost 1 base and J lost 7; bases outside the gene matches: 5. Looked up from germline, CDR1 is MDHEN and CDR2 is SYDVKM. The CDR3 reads CASSLSGTSINEQFF. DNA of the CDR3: TGTGCCAGCAGTTTATCCGGGACTAGCATAAATGAGCAGTTCTTC.

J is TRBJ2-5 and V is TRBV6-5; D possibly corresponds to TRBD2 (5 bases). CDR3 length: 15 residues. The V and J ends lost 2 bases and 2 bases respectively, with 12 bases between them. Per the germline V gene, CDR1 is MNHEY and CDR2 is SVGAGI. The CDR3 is CASSYGITRQETQYF. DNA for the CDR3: TGTGCCAGCAGTTACGGAATCACTAGGCAAGAGACCCAGTACTTC.

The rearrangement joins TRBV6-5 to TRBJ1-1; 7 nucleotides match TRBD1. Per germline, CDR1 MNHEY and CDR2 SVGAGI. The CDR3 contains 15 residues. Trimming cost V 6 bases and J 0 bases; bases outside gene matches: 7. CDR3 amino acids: CASSPTGTVNTEAFF. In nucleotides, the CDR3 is TGTGCCAGCAGCCCCACCGGGACAGTGAACACTGAAGCTTTCTTT.

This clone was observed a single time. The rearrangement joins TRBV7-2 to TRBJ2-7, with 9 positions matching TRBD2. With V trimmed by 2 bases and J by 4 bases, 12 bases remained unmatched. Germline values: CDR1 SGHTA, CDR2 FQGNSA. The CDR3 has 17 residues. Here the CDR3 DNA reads TGTGCCAGCAGCTTATGGGGTACGGCGGGAGGGCCGTACGAGCAGTACTTC. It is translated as CASSLWGTAGGPYEQYF.

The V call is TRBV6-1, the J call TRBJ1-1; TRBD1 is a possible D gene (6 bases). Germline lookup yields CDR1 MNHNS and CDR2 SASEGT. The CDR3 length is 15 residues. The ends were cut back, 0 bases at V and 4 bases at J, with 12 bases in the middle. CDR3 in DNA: TGTGCCAGCAGTGAAGCGGGGGGGGCGGGCACTGAAGCTTTCTTT. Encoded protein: CASSEAGGAGTEAFF.

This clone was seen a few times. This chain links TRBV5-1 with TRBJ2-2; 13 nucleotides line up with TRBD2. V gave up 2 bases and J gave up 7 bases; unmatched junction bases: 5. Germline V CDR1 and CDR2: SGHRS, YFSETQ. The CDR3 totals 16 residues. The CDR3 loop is CASSFTSGGAGGELFF. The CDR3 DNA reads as TGCGCCAGCAGCTTCACTAGCGGGGGGGCTGGCGGGGAGCTGTTTTTT. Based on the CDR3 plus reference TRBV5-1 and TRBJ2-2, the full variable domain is KAGVTQTPRYLIKTRGQQVTLSCSPISGHRSVSWYQQTPGQGLQFLFEYFSETQRNKGNFPGRFSGRQFSNSRSEMNVSTLELGDSALYLCASSFTSGGAGGELFFGEGSRLTVL.

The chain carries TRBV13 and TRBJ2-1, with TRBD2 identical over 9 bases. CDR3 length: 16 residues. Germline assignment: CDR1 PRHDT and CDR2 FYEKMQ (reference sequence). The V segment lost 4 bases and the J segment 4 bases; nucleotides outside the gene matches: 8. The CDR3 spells CASSSPGLAGYNEQFF. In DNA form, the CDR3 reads TGTGCCAGCAGCTCCCCGGGACTAGCTGGTTACAATGAGCAGTTCTTC.

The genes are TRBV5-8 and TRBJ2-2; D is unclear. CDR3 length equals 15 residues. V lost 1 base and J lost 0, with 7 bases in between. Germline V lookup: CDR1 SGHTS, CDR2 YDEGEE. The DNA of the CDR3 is TGTGCCAGCAGCTTGTGGCAGACGAACACCGGGGAGCTGTTTTTT. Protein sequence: CASSLWQTNTGELFF.

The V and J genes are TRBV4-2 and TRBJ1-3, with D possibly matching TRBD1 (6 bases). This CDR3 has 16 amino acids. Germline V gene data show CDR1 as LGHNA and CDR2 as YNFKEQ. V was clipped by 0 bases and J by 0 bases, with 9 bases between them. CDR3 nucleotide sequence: TGTGCCAGCAGCCAAGAGACAGGACTCTCTGGAAACACCATATATTTT. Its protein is CASSQETGLSGNTIYF.

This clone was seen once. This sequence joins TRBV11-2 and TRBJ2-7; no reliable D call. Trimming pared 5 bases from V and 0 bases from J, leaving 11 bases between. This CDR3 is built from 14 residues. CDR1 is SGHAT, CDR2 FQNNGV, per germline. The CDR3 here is CASSPRRSSYEQYF. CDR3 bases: TGTGCCAGCAGCCCTCGCAGGAGCTCCTACGAGCAGTACTTC.

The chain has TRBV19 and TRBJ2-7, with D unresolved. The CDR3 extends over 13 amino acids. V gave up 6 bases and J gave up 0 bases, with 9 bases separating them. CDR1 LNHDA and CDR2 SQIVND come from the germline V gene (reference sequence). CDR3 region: CASRLQSSYEQYF. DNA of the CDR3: TGTGCCAGTAGGTTACAGAGCTCCTACGAGCAGTACTTC. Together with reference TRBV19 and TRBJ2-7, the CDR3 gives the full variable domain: DGGITQSPKYLFRKEGQNVTLSCEQNLNHDAMYWYRQDPGQGLRLIYYSQIVNDFQKGDIAEGYSVSREKKESFPLTVTSAQKNPTAFYLCASRLQSSYEQYFGPGTRLTVT.